Shown below are 28 T cell receptor beta chains from a single sample sequenced in a study of PD-1 blockade in classical Hodgkin lymphoma. Time point here: cycle 4 day 1 (C4D1), after 5 to 7 weeks of nivolumab. All the patients suffered relapse after autologous stem cell transplantation, and brentuximab vedotin exposure differed. Thawed PBMCs were the source of CD4+ T cells, purified by magnetic negative selection. Produced via immunoSEQ multiplex PCR; TCRdb's table is partial and in-frame only. The top ten hold roughly 1.5% of the sample, which has some 10,000 clones, approximately 88% seen once. Sequences were derived from CD4+ T cells from blood, sampled before the fourth cycle of nivolumab. The receptors were sampled from a human donor with classical Hodgkin lymphoma.

The V and J genes are TRBV30 and TRBJ1-5; 10 nucleotides match TRBD1. The ends lost 5 bases at V and 2 bases at J; junction bases unmatched: 3. CDR3 length: 14 amino acids. CDR1 GTSNPN and CDR2 SVGIG come from the germline V gene (reference sequence). In DNA, the CDR3 is TGTGCCTGGGCCGGGACAGGGGGCAATCAGCCCCAGCATTTT. Encoded protein: CAWAGTGGNQPQHF. Combining the CDR3 with reference TRBV30 and TRBJ1-5 gives the whole variable domain SQTIHQWPATLVQPVGSPLSLECTVEGTSNPNLYWYRQAAGRGLQLLFYSVGIGQISSEVPQNLSASRPQDRQFILSSKKLLLSDSGFYLCAWAGTGGNQPQHFGDGTRLSIL.

The CDR3 region is CASSPSVPETQYF. CDR3 nucleotides: TGTGCCAGCTCACCTTCGGTCCCGGAGACCCAGTACTTC. The chain recombines TRBV18 with TRBJ2-5; the D is unclear. V was shortened by 3 bases and J by 5 bases, with 10 bases between the two germline ends. The CDR3 contains 13 residues. Looked up from germline, CDR1 is KGHSH and CDR2 is LQKENI.

This clone was recorded a few times. CDR3 nucleotide sequence: TGTGCCAGCAGCTTCGGCGGGCCCTCTGGAAACACCATATATTTT. Encoded protein: CASSFGGPSGNTIYF. The rearrangement uses TRBV7-9 and TRBJ1-3; the D is unclear. CDR1 is SEHNR, CDR2 FQNEAQ, per germline (reference sequence). CDR3 length: 15 residues. V dropped 3 bases and J dropped 0 bases, with 9 bases sitting between them.

This clone showed up just a few times. The chain is built from TRBV5-4 and TRBJ1-1; D is unresolved. The germline CDR1 and CDR2 sequences are SGHNT and YYREEE (reference sequence). Trimming took off 5 bases at V and 4 bases at J, with 12 bases between the two ends. CDR3 length: 13 residues. CDR3 DNA: TGTGCCAGCAGGGGCGGGGAGGCCACTGAAGCTTTCTTT. This encodes CASRGGEATEAFF.

This clone was counted a few times. V is TRBV6-6 and J is TRBJ2-7, with D possibly being TRBD1 or TRBD2 (5 bases each). CDR3 length: 16 amino acids. The V gene lost 0 bases and the J gene lost 0 bases, with 12 bases spanning the gap. CDR1 is MNHNY and CDR2 is SVGAGI in the germline V gene (reference sequence). The CDR3 reads CASSYSTYGGSYEQYF. The CDR3 coding sequence is TGTGCCAGCAGTTACTCTACATATGGGGGCTCCTACGAGCAGTACTTC.

The chain is built from TRBV13 and TRBJ2-1; 7 bases align to TRBD1. The V gene end was trimmed by 2 bases and the J gene end by 3 bases; junction bases not matched to a gene: 10. This CDR3 region has 17 residues. The germline V gene has CDR1 PRHDT and CDR2 FYEKMQ (reference sequence). This chain's CDR3 is CASSLQSRTGFYNEQFF. The CDR3 DNA reads TGTGCCAGCAGCTTACAGTCCAGGACAGGCTTCTACAATGAGCAGTTCTTC.

This clone was recorded once. V gene TRBV11-3 combines with J gene TRBJ2-2; 7 bases match TRBD1. With V trimmed by 0 bases and J by 6 bases, 1 base remained unmatched. The CDR3 consists of 14 residues. Germline CDR1 reads SGHNT; CDR2 reads YENEEA. The CDR3 bases are TGTGCCAGCAGCTTAGACAGGGGGTCCGGGGAGCTGTTTTTT. It encodes CASSLDRGSGELFF. Full variable domain (outside the CDR3, taken from reference TRBV11-3 and TRBJ2-2): EAGVVQSPRYKIIEKKQPVAFWCNPISGHNTLYWYLQNLGQGPELLIRYENEEAVDDSQLPKDRFSAERLKGVDSTLKIQPAELGDSAVYLCASSLDRGSGELFFGEGSRLTVL.

The V call is TRBV28, the J call TRBJ1-6; TRBD1 matches 7 bases. J was trimmed by 6 bases and V by 5 bases; bases with no gene match: 10. This CDR3 region has 16 residues. Germline-derived CDR1 and CDR2 are MDHEN and SYDVKM. The chain's CDR3 is CASSPPPGQFNSPLHF. CDR3 in DNA: TGTGCCAGCAGTCCGCCCCCGGGACAGTTTAATTCACCCCTCCACTTT.

J is TRBJ1-1 and V is TRBV29-1; no clear D gene. V lost 4 bases and J 1 base, leaving 10 bases between the germline ends. The germline V gene encodes CDR1 SQVTM and CDR2 ANQGSEA. The CDR3 sequence is 13 residues long. The CDR3 DNA reads as TGCAGCGTTGGTTTTAGAGAGAACACTGAAGCTTTCTTT. It translates to CSVGFRENTEAFF.

The chain employs TRBV30 and TRBJ1-1; TRBD1 is a possible D gene (6 bases). The germline V gene has CDR1 GTSNPN and CDR2 SVGIG (reference sequence). The CDR3 runs 14 residues. V shed 0 bases and J shed 5 bases, with 13 bases lying between them. This chain's CDR3 is CAWSVTGRGTEAFF. CDR3 coding DNA: TGTGCCTGGAGTGTAACAGGGCGCGGGACTGAAGCTTTCTTT.

The chain combines TRBV6-5 with TRBJ2-5, with D perhaps matching TRBD1 (6 bases). CDR1 is MNHEY and CDR2 is SVGAGI in the germline V gene. Trimming took 6 bases from V and 2 from J, leaving 13 bases between them. The CDR3 consists of 14 residues. The chain's CDR3 is CASSHRDTQETQYF. The CDR3 nucleotides are TGTGCCAGCAGCCACCGGGACACTCAAGAGACCCAGTACTTC.

This rearrangement joins TRBV10-3 to TRBJ1-1; D is perhaps TRBD1 (6 bases). The CDR3 contains 11 residues. Germline V gives CDR1 ENHRY, CDR2 SYGVKD. V dropped 6 bases and J dropped 7 bases, with 9 bases sitting between them. The CDR3 DNA is TGTGCCATCAGAGGACAGTTTGAAGCTTTCTTT. It yields the protein CAIRGQFEAFF.

This clone has a handful of counts. This sequence joins TRBV4-1 and TRBJ2-7; D remains unclear. CDR1 is MGHRA, CDR2 YSYEKL, per germline. Trimming cost V 0 bases and J 0 bases, with 21 bases left between them. The CDR3 consists of 19 residues. The CDR3 reads CASSQDGYGQTPLSYEQYF. The CDR3 DNA follows: TGCGCCAGCAGCCAAGACGGTTACGGGCAGACCCCCCTCTCCTACGAGCAGTACTTC.

V and J are TRBV30 and TRBJ2-5; 8 bases align to TRBD1. V shed 3 bases and J 2 bases; nucleotides not matched to a gene: 8. The CDR3 totals 15 residues. Germline assignment: CDR1 GTSNPN and CDR2 SVGIG (reference sequence). DNA of the CDR3: TGTGCCTGGAGACCTATTCAGGGGGCTCAAGAGACCCAGTACTTC. This translates into CAWRPIQGAQETQYF.

In its sample, this clone was seen once. The chain employs TRBV7-2 and TRBJ2-1; D gene unclear. The ends were cut back, 7 bases at V and 6 bases at J, with 16 bases in the middle. Per the germline V gene, CDR1 is SGHTA and CDR2 is FQGNSA. This CDR3 has 14 amino acids. The CDR3 is CASTPSYNSNEQFF. The CDR3 DNA reads as TGTGCCAGCACCCCATCATATAATAGCAATGAGCAGTTCTTC.

Only a few counts were recorded for this clone. V gene TRBV6-1 combines with J gene TRBJ1-5, with D tentatively TRBD1 (5 bases). Per germline, CDR1 MNHNS and CDR2 SASEGT. Trimming removed 10 bases at V and 4 bases at J, with 11 bases between. This CDR3 region has 12 residues. DNA of the CDR3: TGTGCCACCGGGACTAAAAATCAGCCCCAGCATTTT. Amino acids: CATGTKNQPQHF.

In its sample, this clone was seen a few times. This chain uses TRBV7-3 with TRBJ2-3, with D possibly matching TRBD2 (5 bases). In germline, CDR1 is SGHTA, CDR2 FQGTGA. The CDR3 runs to 13 residues. V was pared by 5 bases and J by 2 bases, with 8 bases between. CDR3 region: CASSVRDTDTQYF. Written as DNA, the CDR3 is TGTGCCAGCAGCGTCCGGGACACAGATACGCAGTATTTT.

This clone appeared a single time. This chain uses TRBV29-1 with TRBJ2-1, with 8 bases fitting TRBD2. In germline, CDR1 is SQVTM, CDR2 ANQGSEA. Trimming cost V 4 bases and J 6 bases; bases outside gene matches: 8. The CDR3 has 14 amino acids. The CDR3, as DNA: TGCAGCGTTGTTGGACTAGCAGGCCCCAATGAGCAGTTCTTC. Its protein is CSVVGLAGPNEQFF.

This chain connects TRBV6-5 to TRBJ1-3; D is ambiguous. This CDR3 has 15 residues. Germline lookup yields CDR1 MNHEY and CDR2 SVGAGI. V was cut by 2 bases and J by 1 base, with 9 bases left in between. CDR3 residues: CASSYDRASGNTIYF. In DNA form, the CDR3 reads TGTGCCAGCAGTTACGACCGGGCGTCTGGAAACACCATATATTTT.

The chain carries TRBV29-1 and TRBJ2-7; possible D gene TRBD2, 7 bases. The CDR3 loop spans 14 amino acids. Germline V gene lookup returns CDR1 SQVTM and CDR2 ANQGSEA. V was clipped by 6 bases and J by 4 bases, with 19 bases between them. The CDR3 sequence: CSVPGGLPPYEQYF. DNA of the CDR3: TGCAGCGTGCCGGGGGGCCTCCCACCATACGAGCAGTACTTC.

The chain recombines TRBV18 with TRBJ2-3, with TRBD2 identical over 10 bases. V was clipped by 6 bases and J by 3 bases; unmatched bases: 3. Per the germline V gene, CDR1 is KGHSH and CDR2 is LQKENI. There are 14 residues in the CDR3. The CDR3 sequence is CASSLAGETDTQYF. Here the CDR3 DNA reads TGTGCCAGCTCGCTAGCGGGAGAGACAGATACGCAGTATTTT. The whole variable domain, filled in from reference TRBV18 and TRBJ2-3, reads NAGVMQNPRHLVRRRGQEARLRCSPMKGHSHVYWYRQLPEEGLKFMVYLQKENIIDESGMPKERFSAEFPKEGPSILRIQQVVRGDSAAYFCASSLAGETDTQYFGPGTRLTVL.

Here the CDR3 reads CASKSGGLVGTQYF. As DNA, the CDR3 is TGTGCCAGTAAGAGCGGGGGCCTCGTGGGTACGCAGTATTTT. This rearrangement joins TRBV19 to TRBJ2-3; 8 bases fit TRBD2. CDR3 length: 14 residues. The V gene's germline CDR1 is LNHDA and CDR2 SQIVND (reference sequence). After removal of 7 bases from V and 8 bases from J, the junction contained 11 bases not matched to a gene.

The J gene is TRBJ2-2, the V gene TRBV9; D might be TRBD2 (5 bases). The CDR3 is 15 residues long. V was cut by 0 bases and J by 1 base, with 7 bases left in between. The V gene's germline CDR1 is SGDLS and CDR2 YYNGEE. The CDR3: CASSVVRGNTGELFF. The CDR3 nucleotides are TGTGCCAGCAGCGTAGTTCGGGGGAACACCGGGGAGCTGTTTTTT.

This chain links TRBV11-1 with TRBJ2-7; D gene uncertain. Between the trimmed V and J ends, which lost 0 bases and 0 bases, there was a span of 9 bases. CDR1 and CDR2 (germline): SGHAT, FQDESV (reference sequence). The CDR3 sequence is 15 residues long. The chain's CDR3 is CASSLAAESSYEQYF. CDR3 nucleotide sequence: TGTGCCAGCAGCTTAGCGGCAGAGAGCTCCTACGAGCAGTACTTC.

The V call is TRBV6-4, the J call TRBJ2-1; TRBD1 matches 8 bases. Germline V CDR1 and CDR2: MRHNA, SNTAGT. The CDR3 covers 17 residues. The V and J ends lost 2 bases and 6 bases, in that order; junction bases with no gene match: 12. This CDR3 reads CASSDGGQGFWGNEQFF. The CDR3 DNA sequence: TGTGCCAGCAGTGACGGAGGACAGGGTTTTTGGGGCAATGAGCAGTTCTTC.

The V call is TRBV9, the J call TRBJ2-3, with D perhaps matching TRBD2 (5 bases). This CDR3 is 15 amino acids long. Per the germline V gene, CDR1 is SGDLS and CDR2 is YYNGEE. Between the trimmed V and J ends, which lost 7 bases and 0 bases, there was a span of 15 bases. CDR3: CASAPRGISTDTQYF. CDR3 DNA: TGTGCCAGCGCGCCCCGGGGAATCAGCACAGATACGCAGTATTTT.

V is TRBV7-9 and J is TRBJ2-7, with 8 nucleotides matching TRBD1. Per germline, CDR1 SEHNR and CDR2 FQNEAQ (reference sequence). This CDR3 is 14 amino acids long. Unmatched junction bases numbered 5, after V lost 1 base and J lost 6 bases. The CDR3 sequence is CASSLVQGAGEQYF. The CDR3 DNA reads as TGTGCCAGCAGCTTAGTCCAGGGGGCGGGCGAGCAGTACTTC.

This clone was seen a few times. This chain connects TRBV7-9 to TRBJ1-6, with D unclear. V was shortened by 5 bases and J by 6 bases, with 14 bases between the two germline ends. Germline-derived CDR1 and CDR2 are SEHNR and FQNEAQ (reference sequence). The CDR3 is 15 amino acids. The CDR3 DNA follows: TGTGCCAGCAGCGCCCGGGCGGGCCCTAATTCACCCCTCCACTTT. It translates to CASSARAGPNSPLHF.